The 26 T cell receptor beta chains below all came from one sample that was sequenced in a study of CD8 T cells in Susac syndrome. An input of about 0.45 to 1 ug of RNA was subjected to reverse transcription using random hexamers. TCRdb ran MiXCR on the immunoSEQ multiplex PCR reads and lists one entry per CDR3 protein. The sample contains about 150,000 distinct CDR3 sequences, 90% to 97% of which appear only once. What was sequenced was CD4+ T cells from PBMCs. The receptors come from a human donor with Susac syndrome.

J is TRBJ2-5 and V is TRBV25-1; 8 bases map to TRBD2. Per germline, CDR1 MGHDK and CDR2 SYGVNS. CDR3 length: 15 amino acids. V shed 8 bases, J shed 4 bases, and the junction held 12 bases outside the gene matches. CDR3 residues: CASERSGGRAETQYF. CDR3 DNA: TGTGCCAGCGAACGAAGCGGGGGAAGGGCAGAGACCCAGTACTTC.

The chain has TRBV20-1 and TRBJ2-3, with a possible D match to TRBD1 (6 bases). The V gene's germline CDR1 is DFQATT and CDR2 SNEGSKA (reference sequence). This CDR3 is built from 14 residues. The ends were cut back, 7 bases at V and 3 bases at J, with 17 bases in the middle. The CDR3 DNA follows: TGCAGTGGGGAACAGGGATGGGGAACAGATACGCAGTATTTT. Translating gives CSGEQGWGTDTQYF.

The rearrangement joins TRBV2 to TRBJ2-7; D is unresolved. With 4 bases removed from V and 6 bases from J, the gap between germline ends came to 10 bases. In germline, CDR1 is SNHLY, CDR2 FYNNEI. This CDR3 has 12 residues. CDR3 sequence (DNA): TGTGCCAGCAGTGTAATGGGCGCCGAGCAGTACGTC. This gives the protein CASSVMGAEQYV.

This clonotype was picked up one time. The chain carries TRBV7-8 and TRBJ1-3; D is undetermined. The CDR3 consists of 14 residues. The germline V and J ends were trimmed by 5 bases and 2 bases, with 10 bases remaining between them. Germline loops: CDR1 SGHVS, CDR2 FQNEAQ. The CDR3 is CASSTTRAGNTIYF. DNA for the CDR3: TGTGCCAGCAGCACGACAAGAGCTGGAAACACCATATATTTT.

The rearrangement links TRBV20-1 to TRBJ2-3; 12 nucleotides align to TRBD2. Trimming cost V 3 bases and J 4 bases; bases outside gene matches: 5. This CDR3 has 15 residues. Germline CDR1 and CDR2: DFQATT and SNEGSKA (reference sequence). In DNA, the CDR3 is TGCAGTGCTAGTCTGACTAGCGGGAGATCAGATACGCAGTATTTT. Translated, it gives CSASLTSGRSDTQYF.

The V call is TRBV19, the J call TRBJ1-5; D is uncertain. CDR1 is LNHDA, CDR2 SQIVND, per germline (reference sequence). With 8 bases removed from V and 5 bases from J, the gap between germline ends came to 19 bases. The CDR3 has 15 residues. CDR3 nucleotide sequence: TGTGCCAGTGCCGGTAGGACGAAGCCACATCAGCCCCAGCATTTT. Its protein is CASAGRTKPHQPQHF.

The gene calls are TRBV28 and TRBJ2-5; D is possibly TRBD1 or TRBD2 (5 bases each). Trimming pared 6 bases from V and 4 bases from J, leaving 18 bases between. In germline, CDR1 is MDHEN, CDR2 SYDVKM. The CDR3 loop spans 15 amino acids. The chain's CDR3 is CASSVPGPRGETQYF. The CDR3 DNA is TGTGCCAGCAGCGTCCCGGGACCTCGAGGAGAGACCCAGTACTTC.

This clonotype was counted once. An end of the junction does not agree with germline; a read error may underlie this. V and J are TRBV20-1 and TRBJ2-4, with D possibly matching TRBD1 (6 bases). Germline loops: CDR1 DFQATT, CDR2 SNEGSKA (reference sequence). This CDR3 spans 18 amino acids. In DNA form, the CDR3 reads TGCAGTGCTGGAGAGGGGGACCCATCGTGGATTGCCAAAAACATTCAGTACTTC. Its translation: CSAGEGDPSWIAKNIQYF.

The chain joins TRBV2 to TRBJ2-6; no reliable D call. V lost 5 bases, J lost 2 bases, and 10 bases lay in between. The CDR3 has 15 residues. The germline V gene encodes CDR1 SNHLY and CDR2 FYNNEI. The CDR3 DNA reads TGTGCCAGCAGTCGAAACATTCCTGGGGCCAACGTCCTGACTTTC. Translation gives CASSRNIPGANVLTF.

The chain uses TRBV15 and TRBJ2-1, with a weak D call TRBD1 (6 bases). Per germline, CDR1 LNHNV and CDR2 YYDKDF (reference sequence). This CDR3 contains 13 residues. Trimming stripped 0 bases from V and 11 bases from J, with 11 bases between. The CDR3 bases are TGTGCCACCAGCAGAGAGACAGGAGCTCAGCAGTTCTTC. Translated: CATSRETGAQQFF.

The chain combines TRBV20-1 with TRBJ1-2; D is unclear. V was clipped by 4 bases and J by 7 bases, with 1 base between them. Germline assignment: CDR1 DFQATT and CDR2 SNEGSKA (reference sequence). This CDR3 is built from 8 residues. The CDR3 here is CSAIGYTF. The CDR3, as DNA: TGCAGTGCTATTGGCTACACCTTC.

The chain is built from TRBV28 and TRBJ2-3, with a weak D call TRBD2 (5 bases). CDR1 is MDHEN, CDR2 SYDVKM, per germline. The V gene lost 6 bases and the J gene lost 8 bases, with 12 bases spanning the gap. This CDR3 contains 12 residues. This chain's CDR3 is CASSLLVSTQYF. The CDR3 DNA reads as TGTGCCAGCAGCCTACTAGTTAGTACGCAGTATTTT.

The CDR3 region has the DNA TGTGCCACCAGCAAGGGGGACCAAGAGACCCAGTACTTC. Protein product: CATSKGDQETQYF. The chain links TRBV15 to TRBJ2-5; TRBD1 is a possible D gene (6 bases). Trimming took 4 bases from V and 0 from J, leaving 6 bases between them. The germline gives CDR1 LNHNV, CDR2 YYDKDF (reference sequence). CDR3 length equals 13 residues.

The CDR3 spells CASSPTGDTEAFF. The CDR3 nucleotides are TGTGCCAGCAGCCCGACAGGGGACACTGAAGCTTTCTTT. This chain links TRBV7-3 with TRBJ1-1; TRBD1 matches at 8 bases. CDR1 SGHTA and CDR2 FQGTGA come from the germline V gene. This CDR3 has 13 amino acids. After removal of 5 bases from V and 3 bases from J, the junction contained 2 bases not matched to a gene.

This clonotype was counted only a few times. CDR3 sequence reads: CASSENYGYTF. DNA for the CDR3: TGTGCCAGCAGTGAGAACTATGGCTACACCTTC. The genes are TRBV2 and TRBJ1-2; unclear D gene. Trimming shortened V by 3 bases and J by 2 bases, and 1 base separated the two germline ends. The germline gives CDR1 SNHLY, CDR2 FYNNEI. The CDR3 spans 11 residues. Full variable domain (remainder filled in from reference TRBV2 and TRBJ1-2): EPEVTQTPSHQVTQMGQEVILRCVPISNHLYFYWYRQILGQKVEFLVSFYNNEISEKSEIFDDQFSVERPDGSNFTLKIRSTKLEDSAMYFCASSENYGYTFGSGTRLTVV.

The genes are TRBV11-2 and TRBJ2-2, with 11 bases aligning to TRBD1. The CDR3 has 15 residues. Germline values: CDR1 SGHAT, CDR2 FQNNGV. V lost 6 bases, J lost 3 bases, and 3 bases stayed unmatched. The CDR3 coding sequence is TGTGCCAGCAGGAGGACAGGGGGCGACACCGGGGAGCTGTTTTTT. It translates to CASRRTGGDTGELFF.

Note on this clonotype: The junction does not match germline at one end; this may be a read error. V gene TRBV15 combines with J gene TRBJ1-1; D remains ambiguous. There are 14 residues in the CDR3. CDR1 is LNHNV and CDR2 is YYDKDF in the germline V gene (reference sequence). The CDR3 loop is CATSRDVTRGEVFF. CDR3 nucleotide sequence: TGTGCCACCAGCAGAGATGTAACCAGAGGAGAAGTTTTCTTT.

The chain recombines TRBV7-2 with TRBJ1-1; TRBD1 agrees at 7 bases. CDR3 length: 15 amino acids. Per the germline V gene, CDR1 is SGHTA and CDR2 is FQGNSA. The V and J ends lost 5 bases and 3 bases, in that order; junction bases with no gene match: 9. The chain's CDR3 is CASSRRQGWDTEAFF. The CDR3 nucleotides are TGTGCCAGCAGCCGCCGACAGGGATGGGACACTGAAGCTTTCTTT.

The genes are TRBV3-1 and TRBJ1-3; D is ambiguous. Germline CDR1 reads LGHDT; CDR2 reads YNNKEL (reference sequence). The germline V and J ends were trimmed by 2 bases and 4 bases, with 3 bases remaining between them. This CDR3 is built from 12 residues. CDR3 DNA: TGTGCCAGCAGCCAAACAGGAAACACCATATATTTT. Its translation: CASSQTGNTIYF.

The chain has TRBV28 and TRBJ1-1; no definite D call. V was clipped by 6 bases and J by 4 bases, with 6 bases between them. The CDR3 consists of 11 residues. Germline V gene data show CDR1 as MDHEN and CDR2 as SYDVKM. The CDR3 is CASRTFTEAFF. In DNA, the CDR3 is TGTGCCAGCAGGACTTTCACTGAAGCTTTCTTT.

V usage is TRBV30 and J usage is TRBJ1-4; the D is unclear. Germline V gene data show CDR1 as GTSNPN and CDR2 as SVGIG (reference sequence). The length of the CDR3 is 14 residues. V was cut by 2 bases and J by 7 bases, with 14 bases left in between. DNA for the CDR3: TGTGCCTGGAGTAGTGAATTACTAGCTGAAAAACTGTTTTTT. Protein: CAWSSELLAEKLFF.

The chain has TRBV20-1 and TRBJ1-5; possible D gene TRBD1, 5 bases. Per germline, CDR1 DFQATT and CDR2 SNEGSKA (reference sequence). The CDR3 extends over 12 amino acids. Trimming removed 3 bases from V and 7 bases from J, with 10 bases in between. CDR3 DNA: TGCAGTGCTAGCAGGGTTGGGCAGCCCCAGCATTTT. Translation gives CSASRVGQPQHF.

The rearrangement links TRBV6-6 to TRBJ2-3, with 7 bases identical to TRBD2. Germline V gives CDR1 MNHNY, CDR2 SVGAGI (reference sequence). This CDR3 has 14 residues. V was clipped by 7 bases and J by 8 bases; unmatched bases: 12. CDR3: CASTPLAGEGTQYF. CDR3 DNA sequence: TGTGCCAGCACCCCACTCGCCGGGGAGGGTACGCAGTATTTT.

V usage is TRBV14 and J usage is TRBJ1-2; no clear D gene. The CDR3 is 13 residues long. Germline loops: CDR1 SGHDN, CDR2 FVKESK. V was clipped by 4 bases and J by 2 bases, with 8 bases between them. CDR3 sequence: CASSPDQNYGYTF. In nucleotides, the CDR3 is TGTGCCAGCAGCCCCGACCAAAACTATGGCTACACCTTC.

This clonotype was seen a single time. This CDR3 reads CSATRYEQYF. The DNA of the CDR3 is TGCAGTGCTACCCGGTACGAGCAGTACTTC. This chain joins TRBV20-1 and TRBJ2-7, with D unclear. This CDR3 comprises 10 residues. The germline V and J ends were trimmed by 4 bases and 4 bases, with 5 bases remaining between them. CDR1 is DFQATT, CDR2 SNEGSKA, per germline (reference sequence).

This rearrangement joins TRBV20-1 to TRBJ1-2; a weak D match, TRBD1 (6 bases). Trimming removed 5 bases at V and 1 base at J, with 11 bases between. The germline V gene encodes CDR1 DFQATT and CDR2 SNEGSKA (reference sequence). The CDR3 totals 13 residues. Written as DNA, the CDR3 is TGCAGTGCTGACCGGACAGATAACTATGGCTACACCTTC. Residues: CSADRTDNYGYTF.